The 3 T cell receptor beta chains in this list originate from one sample, sequenced in a study of OX40 agonist ivuxolimab in advanced cancers. Sequencing used immunoSEQ multiplex PCR; TCRdb keeps in-frame clones, though not all of them. The profile covers around 40,000 clones, with approximately 90% appearing a single time and under 15% taken by the ten largest. The material sequenced was CD4+ or CD8+ T cells sorted from blood, taken in a trial of the OX40 agonist ivuxolimab. Receptor source: an adult with an advanced solid tumor such as melanoma, head and neck, liver or kidney cancer.

The gene calls are TRBV5-1 and TRBJ1-3, with 7 bases that match TRBD1. V was clipped by 2 bases and J by 0 bases; unmatched bases: 8. CDR3 length: 17 amino acids. In germline, CDR1 is SGHRS, CDR2 YFSETQ. In nucleotides, the CDR3 is TGCGCCAGCAGCTTCGGGACCTCAGGGGGCTCTGGAAACACCATATATTTT. This encodes CASSFGTSGGSGNTIYF.

The V and J genes are TRBV4-1 and TRBJ1-2; 9 nucleotides agree with TRBD1. The V gene's germline CDR1 is MGHRA and CDR2 YSYEKL. J lost 1 base, V lost 1 base, and 4 bases had no gene match. The CDR3 is 16 residues long. CDR3: CASSQAGQGINYGYTF. CDR3 DNA: TGCGCCAGCAGCCAAGCCGGACAGGGGATTAACTATGGCTACACCTTC.

This chain links TRBV7-8 with TRBJ1-1; 8 nucleotides line up with TRBD1. The CDR3 runs to 17 residues. V lost 1 base, J lost 0 bases, and 7 bases stayed unmatched. Germline V gene data show CDR1 as SGHVS and CDR2 as FQNEAQ. CDR3 sequence: CASSLGAGGEVNTEAFF. For the CDR3, the DNA is TGTGCCAGCAGCTTAGGGGCAGGGGGCGAAGTGAACACTGAAGCTTTCTTT.